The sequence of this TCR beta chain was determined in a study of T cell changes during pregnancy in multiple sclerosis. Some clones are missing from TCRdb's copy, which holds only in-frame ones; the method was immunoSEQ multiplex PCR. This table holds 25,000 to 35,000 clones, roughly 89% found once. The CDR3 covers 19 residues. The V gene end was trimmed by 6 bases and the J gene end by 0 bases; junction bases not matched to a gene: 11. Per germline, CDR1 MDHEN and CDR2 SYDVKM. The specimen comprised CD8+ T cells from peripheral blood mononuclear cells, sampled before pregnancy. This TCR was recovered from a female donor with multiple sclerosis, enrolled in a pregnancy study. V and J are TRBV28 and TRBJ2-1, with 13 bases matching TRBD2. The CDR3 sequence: CASSYSGTSGVSSYNEQFF. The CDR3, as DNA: TGTGCCAGCAGCTATTCCGGGACTAGCGGGGTCAGCTCCTACAATGAGCAGTTCTTC.